This is a list of T cell receptor beta chains from one sample in a study of blood T cell repertoires in COVID-19. Generated by immunoSEQ multiplex PCR, the TCRdb table keeps only in-frame clones and is missing some. The data show 25,000 to 35,000 clones, with around four fifths seen just once and 7.5% to 8% held by the top ten. The material sequenced was peripheral blood. These receptors all stem from a woman aged 70-85 years with active or convalescent COVID-19. The CDR3 runs from the conserved cysteine through the conserved F or W. Fields, in order: D gene, clone size, V gene, J gene, CDR3 DNA, CDR3 protein. D genes are given only for firm matches. The size field is filled for only some rows; it gives once, few, many or a size class.

D: -
size: few
V: TRBV18
J: TRBJ2-7
DNA: TGTGCCAGCTCACTCGCCGTCGGGTCGACCTACGAGCAGTACTTC
CDR3: CASSLAVGSTYEQYF

D: TRBD1
size: -
V: TRBV9
J: TRBJ2-3
DNA: TGTGCCAGCAGCGTATGGGACAGGGGGACAGATACGCAGTATTTT
CDR3: CASSVWDRGTDTQYF

D: -
size: -
V: TRBV21-1
J: TRBJ2-7
DNA: TGTGCCAGCAGCACACCTTGTCAGGAACCCTACGAGCAGTACTTC
CDR3: CASSTPCQEPYEQYF

D: -
size: -
V: TRBV11-3
J: TRBJ2-1
DNA: TGTGCCAGCAGCCGGCAGGGGAATGAGCAGTTCTTC
CDR3: CASSRQGNEQFF

D: -
size: -
V: TRBV30
J: TRBJ1-2
DNA: TGTGCCTGGAGTGCATTGGGGCTCTTTGGCTACACCTTC
CDR3: CAWSALGLFGYTF

D: TRBD1
size: -
V: TRBV25-1
J: TRBJ1-1
DNA: TGTGCCAGCAGACCCAGGACAGGGAACACTGAAGCTTTCTTT
CDR3: CASRPRTGNTEAFF

D: TRBD1
size: -
V: TRBV5-4
J: TRBJ1-2
DNA: TGTGCCAGCAGCTTTATGGCCAGGGGGGACTATGGCTACACCTTC
CDR3: CASSFMARGDYGYTF

D: TRBD1
size: -
V: TRBV10-2
J: TRBJ1-1
DNA: TGCGCCAGCAGCGGGACAGGTTACACTGAAGCTTTCTTT
CDR3: CASSGTGYTEAFF

D: -
size: -
V: TRBV9
J: TRBJ2-3
DNA: TGTGCCAGCAGCCCGGTGGGGGTCACAGGGACGCAGTATTTT
CDR3: CASSPVGVTGTQYF

D: -
size: -
V: TRBV11-2
J: TRBJ2-7
DNA: TGTGCCAGCAGCTTAGGGGCTGGCGAGCAGTACTTC
CDR3: CASSLGAGEQYF

D: TRBD2
size: -
V: TRBV29-1
J: TRBJ2-1
DNA: TGCAGCGTTGAACGACTAGCGGGAAAGTTGAATGAGCAGTTCTTC
CDR3: CSVERLAGKLNEQFF

D: -
size: -
V: TRBV19
J: TRBJ1-5
DNA: -
CDR3: CASTSDITGNQPQHF

D: -
size: -
V: TRBV15
J: TRBJ1-2
DNA: TGTGCCACCAGCAGAGAATATACCAGCTCGAGGGTGGATGGCTACACCTTC
CDR3: CATSREYTSSRVDGYTF

D: -
size: -
V: TRBV18
J: TRBJ2-1
DNA: TGTGCCAGCTCACCCCTGACTACTGCTGTGTCTGAGCAGTTCTTC
CDR3: CASSPLTTAVSEQFF

D: TRBD1
size: -
V: TRBV2
J: TRBJ2-5
DNA: TGTGCCAGCAGTGCCGGGACAGGGAACCTAGAGACCCAGTACTTC
CDR3: CASSAGTGNLETQYF

D: -
size: -
V: TRBV30
J: TRBJ1-2
DNA: TGTGCCTGGATGAGGGAATCGGACTATGGCTACACCTTC
CDR3: CAWMRESDYGYTF

D: TRBD1
size: -
V: TRBV18
J: TRBJ1-3
DNA: TGTGCCAGCTCACCACTTGGACAGGGCCAAGGAAACACCATATATTTT
CDR3: CASSPLGQGQGNTIYF

D: -
size: once
V: TRBV21-1
J: TRBJ1-1
DNA: TGTGCCAGCAGCAAGTGCGGCGTTGAAGCTTTCTTT
CDR3: CASSKCGVEAFF

D: TRBD2
size: -
V: TRBV28
J: TRBJ2-7
DNA: TGTGCCAGCAGCCCTAGCGGTCTCTCCTACGAGCAGTACTTC
CDR3: CASSPSGLSYEQYF

D: -
size: -
V: TRBV9
J: TRBJ2-5
DNA: TGTGCCAGCAGCGCCTCCCCCCTAGTAAACCAAGAGACCCAGTACTTC
CDR3: CASSASPLVNQETQYF

D: -
size: -
V: TRBV11-2
J: TRBJ2-3
DNA: TGTGCCAGCAGCACTGGACAGCCAAGCACAGATACGCAGTATTTT
CDR3: CASSTGQPSTDTQYF

D: -
size: once
V: TRBV7-8
J: TRBJ1-1
DNA: TGTGCCAGCAGCTTAAAAGACAGGTTACCTCCTGCTTTCTTT
CDR3: CASSLKDRLPPAFF

D: -
size: once
V: TRBV5-1
J: TRBJ1-6
DNA: TGCGCCAGCAGCTTGAGGGGAGGGGGTAGTAATTCACCCCTCCACTTT
CDR3: CASSLRGGGSNSPLHF

D: TRBD1
size: -
V: TRBV24-1
J: TRBJ2-3
DNA: TGTGCCACCAGTGATTTAAGACAGGGGGGGACAGATACGCAGTATTTT
CDR3: CATSDLRQGGTDTQYF

D: TRBD1
size: -
V: TRBV11-2
J: TRBJ2-7
DNA: TGTGCCAGCAGCTTAGACAGGGGGCCCTACGAGCAGTACTTC
CDR3: CASSLDRGPYEQYF

D: -
size: -
V: TRBV30
J: TRBJ1-2
DNA: TGTGCCGGGGGCCGTGACTATGGCTACACCTTC
CDR3: CAGGRDYGYTF

D: TRBD1
size: few
V: TRBV5-5
J: TRBJ1-2
DNA: TGTGCCAGCAGTCTGACAGGGACCTATGGCTACACCTTC
CDR3: CASSLTGTYGYTF

D: -
size: -
V: TRBV5-4
J: TRBJ2-5
DNA: TGTGCCAGCAGACAAACAGGGACGGAGACCCAGTACTTC
CDR3: CASRQTGTETQYF

D: -
size: -
V: TRBV2
J: TRBJ2-5
DNA: TGTGCCAGCAGTGTGGACAGAAAAGAGACCCAGTACTTC
CDR3: CASSVDRKETQYF

D: -
size: -
V: TRBV5-5
J: TRBJ1-1
DNA: TGTGCCAGCAGCTTCCCCTCCGTTCTAGACACTGAAGCTTTCTTT
CDR3: CASSFPSVLDTEAFF

D: TRBD1
size: few
V: TRBV2
J: TRBJ1-4
DNA: TGTGCCAGCAGTTTGACAGGGACTTACGAAAAACTGTTTTTT
CDR3: CASSLTGTYEKLFF

D: TRBD1
size: few
V: TRBV7-9
J: TRBJ1-3
DNA: TGTGCCAGCAGCTTAGCCGGGACAGGGCCGCCGGGAAACACCATATATTTT
CDR3: CASSLAGTGPPGNTIYF

D: -
size: -
V: TRBV29-1
J: TRBJ1-1
DNA: TGCAGCGGTACAGGGACGGGGAGGGCTGAAGCTTTCTTT
CDR3: CSGTGTGRAEAFF

D: -
size: -
V: TRBV7-9
J: TRBJ1-1
DNA: TGTGCCAGCAGCGCGCGAAAGGGGGAAGCTTTCTTT
CDR3: CASSARKGEAFF

D: TRBD1
size: -
V: TRBV5-1
J: TRBJ1-1
DNA: TGCGCCAGCAGCTTGGCTGGGACAGGGGCGGAGATGAACACTGAAGCTTTCTTT
CDR3: CASSLAGTGAEMNTEAFF

D: -
size: medium-sized
V: TRBV10-3
J: TRBJ1-2
DNA: TGTGCCATCAGTGAACAGGCTGCTAACTATGGCTACACCTTC
CDR3: CAISEQAANYGYTF

D: -
size: -
V: TRBV5-1
J: TRBJ2-5
DNA: TGCGCCAGCAGCTTGGAGGGGCAGGGAGGACAAGAGACCCAGTACTTC
CDR3: CASSLEGQGGQETQYF

D: TRBD1
size: -
V: TRBV7-8
J: TRBJ1-1
DNA: TGTGCCAGCAGCTCACAGGGGGCCGTCACTGAAGCTTTCTTT
CDR3: CASSSQGAVTEAFF

D: -
size: -
V: TRBV2
J: TRBJ2-5
DNA: TGTGCCAGCAGTGGATTACTGGAGACCCAGTACTTC
CDR3: CASSGLLETQYF

D: -
size: -
V: TRBV21-1
J: TRBJ1-1
DNA: TGTGCCAGCAGCAATAGCCGCGGGCCCCCATCTCGAACCACTGAAGCTTTCTTT
CDR3: CASSNSRGPPSRTTEAFF

D: TRBD2
size: -
V: TRBV10-2
J: TRBJ2-7
DNA: TGCGCCAGCAGTGAGTCGGGGTCCGGTAGCGGGAGTCTAATCTCTTACGAGCAGTACTTC
CDR3: CASSESGSGSGSLISYEQYF

D: -
size: -
V: TRBV2
J: TRBJ1-2
DNA: TGTGCCAGCAGTGACGGGGGGAATTTCTATGGCTACACCTTC
CDR3: CASSDGGNFYGYTF

D: -
size: -
V: TRBV12-3/TRBV12-4
J: TRBJ1-1
DNA: TGTGCCAGCAGTTTAGAAACAGGGCAGGGAGCTTTCTTT
CDR3: CASSLETGQGAFF

D: -
size: once
V: TRBV3-1/TRBV3-2
J: TRBJ2-2
DNA: TGTGCCAGCAGACCCCAGCAGGGGTGGGCCGGGGAGCTGTTTTTT
CDR3: CASRPQQGWAGELFF

D: -
size: -
V: TRBV6-5
J: TRBJ2-7
DNA: TGTGCCAGCAGTCCCGGGACCCAGGGGTACGAGCAGTACTTC
CDR3: CASSPGTQGYEQYF

D: -
size: -
V: TRBV21-1
J: TRBJ1-1
DNA: TGTGCCAGCAGCAAAGGATCGGGGATCGCTGAAGCTTTCTTT
CDR3: CASSKGSGIAEAFF

D: TRBD2
size: few
V: TRBV9
J: TRBJ2-1
DNA: TGTGCCAGCAGCCCGCGGGACTACCAAGAGCAGTTCTTC
CDR3: CASSPRDYQEQFF

D: -
size: -
V: TRBV11-3
J: TRBJ2-1
DNA: TGTGCCAGCAGCCCCGAAACAGGGTTTCGGCAGTTCTTC
CDR3: CASSPETGFRQFF

D: -
size: few
V: TRBV18
J: TRBJ1-1
DNA: TGTGCCAGCTCACCAGGGGCCGGTAGAACTGAAGCTTTCTTT
CDR3: CASSPGAGRTEAFF

D: TRBD1
size: -
V: TRBV19
J: TRBJ1-3
DNA: TGTGCCAGTTCACAGGGGGCTGGAAACACCATATATTTT
CDR3: CASSQGAGNTIYF

D: TRBD2
size: -
V: TRBV5-3
J: TRBJ2-1
DNA: TGTGCCAGAAGCTTGGGGGAGGCTAGCGGGAGCGATGAGCAGTTCTTC
CDR3: CARSLGEASGSDEQFF